The 17 T cell receptor beta chains listed next were all sequenced from one sample in a study of blood T cell repertoires in COVID-19. Generated by immunoSEQ multiplex PCR, the TCRdb table keeps only in-frame clones and is missing some. The sample holds 150,000 to 200,000 clones, about 81% seen once. The specimen sequenced was peripheral blood. The receptors shown here come from a human donor in a cohort sampled during active COVID-19.

CDR3 protein: CASSPFGGPRQPQHF. The CDR3 DNA sequence: TGTGCCAGCAGCCCCTTTGGGGGCCCCCGGCAGCCCCAGCATTTT. The chain couples TRBV7-2 to TRBJ1-5, with a weak D call TRBD1 (6 bases). Trimming cost V 5 bases and J 7 bases, with 18 bases left between them. Germline values: CDR1 SGHTA, CDR2 FQGNSA. This CDR3 comprises 15 residues. Together with reference TRBV7-2 and TRBJ1-5, the CDR3 gives the full variable domain: GAGVSQSPSNKVTEKGKDVELRCDPISGHTALYWYRQSLGQGLEFLIYFQGNSAPDKSGLPSDRFSAERTGGSVSTLTIQRTQQEDSAVYLCASSPFGGPRQPQHFGDGTRLSIL.

V usage is TRBV27 and J usage is TRBJ2-7; 7 bases align to TRBD1. CDR1 and CDR2 (germline): MNHEY, SMNVEV (reference sequence). The V segment lost 3 bases and the J segment 2 bases; nucleotides outside the gene matches: 19. This CDR3 region has 19 residues. The chain's CDR3 is CASSFRSGQGTVRTYEQYF. CDR3 in DNA: TGTGCCAGCAGTTTTCGTTCCGGGCAGGGGACAGTAAGGACCTACGAGCAGTACTTC.

The CDR3 nucleotides are TGTGCCAGCTCACAAGACAGGGGAAACGAAAAACTGTTTTTT. Its protein product is CASSQDRGNEKLFF. The V gene is TRBV18, the J gene TRBJ1-4, with 8 bases identical to TRBD1. The germline V gene encodes CDR1 KGHSH and CDR2 LQKENI. The CDR3 contains 14 residues. With V trimmed by 4 bases and J by 8 bases, 6 bases remained unmatched.

The chain joins TRBV6-5 to TRBJ1-2; 7 bases align to TRBD1. Trimming at V came to 4 bases and at J to 4 bases, leaving 12 bases not matched to a gene. This CDR3 is built from 16 residues. The germline V gene has CDR1 MNHEY and CDR2 SVGAGI. Written as DNA, the CDR3 is TGTGCCAGCAGTTCTCCCGGGACAGCCCCCCTCTATGGCTACACCTTC. This sequence encodes CASSSPGTAPLYGYTF.

The chain carries TRBV6-6 and TRBJ2-7; TRBD1 matches at 10 bases. CDR3 length: 16 amino acids. The junction had 8 bases not matched to a gene; V was cut back by 2 bases and J by 4 bases. The germline gives CDR1 MNHNY, CDR2 SVGAGI (reference sequence). The CDR3 DNA sequence: TGTGCCAGCAGTTACGCCCCGGGACAGGGGACATACGAGCAGTACTTC. Its protein product is CASSYAPGQGTYEQYF.

The genes are TRBV27 and TRBJ2-7, with 7 positions matching TRBD1. The CDR3 is 13 residues long. The J segment lost 3 bases and the V segment lost 8 bases, leaving 7 bases of the junction unmatched. Germline V lookup: CDR1 MNHEY, CDR2 SMNVEV (reference sequence). This CDR3 is CASQGQARYEQYF. The CDR3 nucleotides read TGTGCCAGCCAAGGACAGGCCCGCTACGAGCAGTACTTC.

The rearrangement uses TRBV11-2 and TRBJ2-7; D gene ambiguous. Trimming cost V 1 base and J 2 bases, with 9 bases left between them. The germline gives CDR1 SGHAT, CDR2 FQNNGV. The CDR3 spans 14 residues. In DNA, the CDR3 is TGTGCCAGCAGCTTAGTCTCCTATCCCTACGAGCAGTACTTC. This sequence encodes CASSLVSYPYEQYF.

The chain joins TRBV7-2 to TRBJ1-4, with unresolved D. This CDR3 region has 14 residues. The germline V gene has CDR1 SGHTA and CDR2 FQGNSA. V lost 1 base and J lost 5, with 8 bases in between. The CDR3, as DNA: TGTGCCAGCAGCTTAGGGTGGGCGAATGAAAAACTGTTTTTT. Translated: CASSLGWANEKLFF.

The J gene is TRBJ2-5, the V gene TRBV19; no definite D call. V lost 3 bases to trimming and J lost 0 bases, with 14 bases between them. The CDR3 totals 16 residues. CDR1 is LNHDA, CDR2 SQIVND, per germline (reference sequence). CDR3 residues: CASSIFANLYQETQYF. Written as DNA, the CDR3 is TGTGCCAGTAGTATCTTTGCTAATCTGTACCAAGAGACCCAGTACTTC.

The rearrangement links TRBV27 to TRBJ1-2; D is possibly TRBD1 (5 bases). CDR3 length equals 14 residues. The germline gives CDR1 MNHEY, CDR2 SMNVEV (reference sequence). V was shortened by 0 bases and J by 7 bases, with 12 bases between the two germline ends. This chain's CDR3 is CASSLSTAGFGYTF. Here the CDR3 DNA reads TGTGCCAGCAGTTTATCGACAGCAGGGTTTGGCTACACCTTC.

J is TRBJ2-2 and V is TRBV5-6; 9 nucleotides match TRBD1. CDR3 length: 16 amino acids. The trim removed 0 bases at V and 3 bases at J, leaving 3 bases unmatched. Germline values: CDR1 SGHDT, CDR2 YYEEEE. DNA of the CDR3: TGTGCCAGCAGCTTGGACAGGGGGCGCGACACCGGGGAGCTGTTTTTT. This encodes CASSLDRGRDTGELFF.

This chain uses TRBV18 with TRBJ1-1, with a possible D match to TRBD1 (6 bases). CDR1 KGHSH and CDR2 LQKENI come from the germline V gene. The CDR3 runs to 14 residues. V lost 7 bases, J lost 8 bases, and 20 bases lay in between. The CDR3 DNA is TGTGCCAGCTGGGCCAGTGTGGTTGACAGGGAAGCTTTCTTT. Protein sequence: CASWASVVDREAFF. The full variable domain, completed using reference TRBV18 and TRBJ1-1, is NAGVMQNPRHLVRRRGQEARLRCSPMKGHSHVYWYRQLPEEGLKFMVYLQKENIIDESGMPKERFSAEFPKEGPSILRIQQVVRGDSAAYFCASWASVVDREAFFGQGTRLTVV.

The CDR3 is CASRLGRADQPQHF. The CDR3 nucleotides read TGTGCCAGCAGACTAGGACGGGCTGATCAGCCCCAGCATTTT. This sequence joins TRBV2 and TRBJ1-5; D is ambiguous. Trimming shortened V by 6 bases and J by 5 bases, and 14 bases separated the two germline ends. Per the germline V gene, CDR1 is SNHLY and CDR2 is FYNNEI. The CDR3 has 14 residues.

A single count supports this clone. This chain links TRBV18 with TRBJ1-1; no clear D gene. CDR3 length equals 14 residues. Germline CDR1 and CDR2: KGHSH and LQKENI. Trimming left V 2 bases short and J 4 bases short, with 11 bases between. The CDR3 loop reads CASSPGGVGTEAFF. CDR3 DNA sequence: TGTGCCAGCTCACCAGGCGGGGTAGGCACTGAAGCTTTCTTT.

V gene TRBV5-6 combines with J gene TRBJ2-7; TRBD2 aligns across 7 bases. The CDR3 spans 15 residues. Germline lookup yields CDR1 SGHDT and CDR2 YYEEEE. Unmatched junction bases numbered 7, after V lost 2 bases and J lost 2 bases. CDR3 sequence reads: CASSFRSSGTYEQYF. CDR3 nucleotide sequence: TGTGCCAGCAGCTTCAGATCTAGCGGCACCTACGAGCAGTACTTC.

The chain is built from TRBV28 and TRBJ1-1; D unclear. The CDR3 totals 13 residues. CDR1 and CDR2 from the germline V gene are MDHEN and SYDVKM. The V and J ends lost 3 bases and 1 base respectively, with 6 bases between them. CDR3 nucleotides: TGTGCCAGCAGTTTTGGAGAGAACACTGAAGCTTTCTTT. Translating gives CASSFGENTEAFF.

The chain recombines TRBV6-5 with TRBJ2-7; 7 nucleotides match TRBD1. Looked up from germline, CDR1 is MNHEY and CDR2 is SVGAGI. There are 13 residues in the CDR3. J lost 0 bases, V lost 8 bases, and 4 bases had no gene match. CDR3 sequence (DNA): TGTGCCAGCCTCCGGGACAGCTCCTACGAGCAGTACTTC. Translation: CASLRDSSYEQYF.